One T cell receptor (beta chain) is described in this entry. Its specificity is unknown. This entry comes from a study of graft-versus-host responses after intestinal transplantation. As for the study in general: Induction with anti-thymocyte globulin, then tacrolimus and steroids for around three years, was given to all recipients. Study-wide findings and caveats: Recipient marrow harbored GvH clones, some of which surfaced first in ileum or blood. The study associated peak circulating GvH clone levels with early post-transplant HvG declines.

V dropped 5 bases and J dropped 9; count of bases not matched to a gene: 17. CDR3 length: 17 residues. From germline, CDR1 is LNHDA and CDR2 SQIVND (reference sequence). Sequencing used immunoSEQ multiplex PCR; TCRdb keeps in-frame clones, though not all of them. Found here are under 75,000 clones, almost 90% of them singletons; the top ten hold less than 4.5%. The chain carries TRBV19 and TRBJ1-5; 9 positions agree with TRBD1. Material: unstimulated CD8+ T cells sorted from spleen or lymph node cells, obtained before transplant. The clonotype was recovered from a human donor who was the organ donor for an intestinal transplant. CDR3 in amino acids: CASSPPSGTGPGGPQHF. As DNA, the CDR3 is TGTGCCAGTAGTCCCCCTTCTGGGACAGGGCCCGGGGGGCCCCAGCATTTT.